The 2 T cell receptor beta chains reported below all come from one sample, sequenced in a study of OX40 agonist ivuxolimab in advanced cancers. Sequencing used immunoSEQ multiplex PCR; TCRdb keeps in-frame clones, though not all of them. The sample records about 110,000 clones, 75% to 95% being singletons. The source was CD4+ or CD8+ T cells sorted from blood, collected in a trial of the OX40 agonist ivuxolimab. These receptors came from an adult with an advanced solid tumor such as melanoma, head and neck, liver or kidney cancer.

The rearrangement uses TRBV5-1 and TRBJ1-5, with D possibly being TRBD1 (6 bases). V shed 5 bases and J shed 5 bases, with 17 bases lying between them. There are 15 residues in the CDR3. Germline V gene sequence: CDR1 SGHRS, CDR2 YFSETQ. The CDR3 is CASRPRDTFDQPQHF. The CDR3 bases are TGCGCCAGCAGACCCCGGGACACCTTTGATCAGCCCCAGCATTTT.

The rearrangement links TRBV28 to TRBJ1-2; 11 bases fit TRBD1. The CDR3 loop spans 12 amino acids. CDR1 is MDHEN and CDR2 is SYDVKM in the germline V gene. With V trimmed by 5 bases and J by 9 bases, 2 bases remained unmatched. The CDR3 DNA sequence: TGTGCCAGCAGTCGGACAGGGGGCAGCTACACCTTC. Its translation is CASSRTGGSYTF.